The TCR beta chain described here comes from a study of shared clonotypes between healthy human individuals. Whole-study results and caveats: Enrolling few donors narrowed the genetic and exposure-history diversity that was represented.

Measured with immunoSEQ multiplex PCR; TCRdb has only the in-frame clones, and not every one. The sample consists of hundreds of thousands of clones, around 75% of them appearing once. The germline V gene encodes CDR1 SGHTA and CDR2 FQGNSA. The CDR3 consists of 15 residues. V shed 5 bases and J 6 bases; nucleotides not matched to a gene: 7. Turning to this clone: What it binds is not known.

The study enrolled healthy HIV-negative adults without recent acute infections or vaccinations as donors. V usage is TRBV7-2 and J usage is TRBJ2-1, with 10 bases aligning to TRBD1. What was sequenced was PBMCs. The TCR originated in a woman aged 40 to 50 in good health. Some clones in this sample may be carry-over from other donors' samples. The CDR3 loop reads CASSNTGTGVNEQFF. The CDR3 nucleotides are TGTGCCAGCAGCAATACCGGGACAGGGGTCAATGAGCAGTTCTTC.